This T cell receptor beta chain was recovered during a study of graft-versus-host responses after intestinal transplantation (dated by TCRdb to 2020 to 2022). Background on the whole study: The transplants that recipients received were multivisceral, liver-intestinal, or isolated intestinal. Every recipient was given anti-thymocyte globulin induction, then maintenance tacrolimus and steroids for approximately 3 years. Graft-versus-host and host-versus-graft alloreactive T cell clones were tracked in the graft, circulation and bone marrow after intestinal transplantation using bulk TCR-beta CDR3 sequencing. To identify alloreactive clones, pre-transplant mixed lymphocyte reaction products were sequenced and compared with unstimulated pre-transplant donor and recipient T cells. The cohort enrolled 24 intestinal transplant recipients, one of whom was a retransplant, and a few patients without pretransplant specimens were excluded. Donor T cell macrochimerism was defined as a peak of at least 4% donor T cells among recipient peripheral blood mononuclear cells. Rather than going through the commercial service, samples from three later patients were sequenced in-house on an Illumina MiSeq and processed with MiXCR. On the study overall, not on this receptor specifically: GvH clones turned up in recipient bone marrow, with some appearing earlier in ileal mucosa or blood, a pattern consistent with an intestinal mucosal origin. Early after transplant, peak levels of circulating GvH clones were found to be associated with declines in HvG clones. The conclusions were limited by the relatively low number and heterogeneity of the intestinal transplant patients. High GvH to HvG T cell clonal ratios were observed in the allografts of patients with donor T cell macrochimerism.

Receptor amplification or capture employed the immunoSEQ multiplex PCR assay. For most patients, genomic DNA was isolated using the Qiagen DNeasy Blood and Tissue Kit and was shipped frozen to Adaptive Biotechnologies for TCR sequencing. For most patients, high-throughput TCR-beta CDR3 sequencing of genomic DNA was performed by Adaptive Biotechnologies. For the original study's pipeline: Adaptive's ImmunoSEQ software supplied the TCR sequencing data for 18 patients, while MiXCR and VDJtools were used to process a few other patients. CD4 versus CD8 sorting errors were corrected by removing sequences found in both subsets at a frequency ratio below 5:1. CDR3 nucleotide sequences shared between donor and recipient were removed because the origin of such sequences could not be assigned. To count as alloreactive, a clone needed at least 2-fold expansion over unstimulated cells and a minimum CFSE-low frequency of 0.002% (template counts) or 0.001% (read counts). Clones detected in sequenced pre-transplant spleen, lymph node, or MLR CFSE-low populations of the donor or recipient were defined as mappable. The cumulative frequency of alloreactive clones was calculated as a percentage of all sequences, weighted by copy number. The table was pulled from immuneACCESS by TCRdb, which kept in-frame rearrangements only. Such tables lose some clones; where checked, under half of the loss comes from unresolved V genes, and the rest has no known cause. Clone size and the V and J calls come from that table; the DNA yielded D and trimming. The sample records around 100,000 clones, approximately 93% of which are singletons. The ten top clones hold more than 0.9% of the sample.

Only one count was recorded for this clone. Its antigen target is currently unknown. One base away there is no much larger clone; base qualities are not given. The time point label of this sample denotes: cells obtained before transplantation from donor or recipient. CD3+CD4+ and CD3+CD8+ populations were FACS-sorted from unstimulated pre-transplant donor and recipient cells taken from spleen or lymph nodes. Sample: unstimulated CD8+ T cells sorted from spleen or lymph node cells, taken before intestinal transplant. This receptor was taken from a human donor who received an intestinal transplant.

The bases are TGTGCCAGCAGCTTCCTTAGCCTGGGGAGAGAGACCCAGTACTTC. Translated, this gives CASSFLSLGRETQYF. Rearrangement joined TRBV4-2 to TRBJ2-5; TRBD2 could be the D gene, as 5 bases match. The cysteine opens and the phenylalanine closes a CDR3 of 15 amino acids. Kept here is only the CDR3 DNA, which spans 45 bases and is read in frame from base 1. In the germline V gene, CDR1 corresponds to LGHNA and CDR2 to YNFKEQ. V is reduced by 5 bases and J by 4 bases, leaving a spacing of 17 bases between them.